The TCR beta chain described here comes from a study of blood T cell repertoires in COVID-19. For the study at large: Samples representing acute and convalescent COVID-19 were sourced from the United States, Italy and Spain. PBMCs, B-cell-depleted T cells, or T cells were the source of the cDNA or gDNA that made up the material.

Per the authors' pipeline: From reference gene primer amplification, estimates of nucleated cell counts were derived. Profiled with immunoSEQ multiplex PCR; TCRdb holds only in-frame clones, not every one. V, J and clone size were drawn from that table, and D and trimming were deduced from the DNA. The table includes 95,000 to 150,000 clones, 85% detected once. Germline loops: CDR1 KGHSH, CDR2 LQKENI. This CDR3 is 12 amino acids long. Trimming removed 6 bases from V and 4 bases from J, with 7 bases in between. The material sequenced was peripheral blood. The receptor comes from a woman older than 75 with acute or convalescent COVID-19. The genes are TRBV18 and TRBJ1-3; D not certain. This CDR3 is CASSPRGNTIYF. The DNA of the CDR3 is TGTGCCAGCTCCCCCAGGGGAAACACCATATATTTT.